The 23 T cell receptor beta chains reported below all come from one sample, sequenced in a study of cytomegalovirus exposure and HLA in healthy donors (dated by TCRdb to 2017 to 2019). Receptor amplification or capture employed the immunoSEQ multiplex PCR assay. For the multiplex PCR, a mixture combining 60 forward primers for TCR Vbeta segments and 13 reverse primers for TCR Jbeta segments was used. TCRdb took over this immuneACCESS table, retaining in-frame rearrangements with V and J assigned. Such tables are incomplete; in checked studies, under half of the missing clones stem from an unresolved V gene, and the remainder is unexplained. The sample's records list about 65,000 clones. About 15% of the sample is in the top ten clones. The sample taken for sequencing was PBMCs. These receptor sequences come from a boy younger than 18 in good health and CMV-seronegative.

The chain has TRBV12-5 and TRBJ2-3; D is possibly TRBD2 (5 bases). From germline, CDR1 is LGHNT and CDR2 FRNRAP. The CDR3 totals 14 residues. Trimming took off 6 bases at V and 0 bases at J, with 10 bases between the two ends. The CDR3 protein is CASGRGGSTDTQYF. The CDR3 DNA reads TGTGCTAGTGGCCGCGGCGGGAGCACAGATACGCAGTATTTT. Looking up the rest from reference TRBV12-5 and TRBJ2-3 gives the full variable domain: DARVTQTPRHKVTEMGQEVTMRCQPILGHNTVFWYRQTMMQGLELLAYFRNRAPLDDSGMPKDRFSAEMPDATLATLKIQPSEPRDSAVYFCASGRGGSTDTQYFGPGTRLTVL.

The V and J genes are TRBV7-2 and TRBJ1-4; 9 bases are a match to TRBD1. Germline V gene sequence: CDR1 SGHTA, CDR2 FQGNSA. Trimming took 2 bases from V and 4 from J; bases not matched to a gene: 2. The CDR3 contains 15 residues. The chain's CDR3 is CASSLRTGDNEKLFF. DNA for the CDR3: TGTGCCAGCAGCTTAAGGACAGGGGATAATGAAAAACTGTTTTTT.

The chain carries TRBV7-8 and TRBJ2-1; 8 nucleotides align to TRBD1. This CDR3 comprises 15 residues. The germline V gene has CDR1 SGHVS and CDR2 FQNEAQ. V shed 5 bases, J shed 1 base, and the junction held 4 bases outside the gene matches. The CDR3 bases are TGTGCCAGCAGCCGCGGACAGGGATCCTACAATGAGCAGTTCTTC. Protein: CASSRGQGSYNEQFF.

The chain has TRBV6-5 and TRBJ2-5; D uncertain. The CDR3 loop spans 13 amino acids. V dropped 6 bases and J dropped 1 base, with 9 bases sitting between them. Germline CDR1 and CDR2: MNHEY and SVGAGI. CDR3 in amino acids: CASSLGFQETQYF. The CDR3 bases are TGTGCCAGCAGCCTCGGGTTCCAAGAGACCCAGTACTTC.

The CDR3 DNA reads as TGTGCCAGTAGTATGGCGGGTTTAGCTATGGGCCATGGCTACACCTTC. It codes for CASSMAGLAMGHGYTF. V is TRBV19 and J is TRBJ1-2, with no clear D. This CDR3 is built from 16 residues. Germline V lookup: CDR1 LNHDA, CDR2 SQIVND (reference sequence). The germline V and J ends were trimmed by 3 bases and 6 bases, with 20 bases remaining between them.

V and J are TRBV27 and TRBJ1-1, with D perhaps matching TRBD1 (5 bases). The CDR3 is made up of 13 amino acids. Trimming cost V 6 bases and J 7 bases, with 15 bases left between them. Germline V gives CDR1 MNHEY, CDR2 SMNVEV (reference sequence). As DNA, the CDR3 is TGTGCCAGCAGCTCTAGGGGCCGGAATGAAGCTTTCTTT. This encodes CASSSRGRNEAFF.

The chain has TRBV7-2 and TRBJ1-5; no clear D. Looked up from germline, CDR1 is SGHTA and CDR2 is FQGNSA. The length of the CDR3 is 16 residues. Trimming left V 1 base short and J 4 bases short, with 14 bases between. This CDR3 reads CASSLGSPGNNQPQHF. The CDR3 region has the DNA TGTGCCAGCAGCTTAGGGTCTCCGGGTAATAATCAGCCCCAGCATTTT. Based on the CDR3 plus reference TRBV7-2 and TRBJ1-5, the full variable domain is GAGVSQSPSNKVTEKGKDVELRCDPISGHTALYWYRQSLGQGLEFLIYFQGNSAPDKSGLPSDRFSAERTGGSVSTLTIQRTQQEDSAVYLCASSLGSPGNNQPQHFGDGTRLSIL.

The V gene is TRBV9, the J gene TRBJ2-3; TRBD2 matches 9 bases. The J segment lost 4 bases and the V segment lost 2 bases, leaving 11 bases of the junction unmatched. Germline CDR1 reads SGDLS; CDR2 reads YYNGEE. The CDR3 spans 17 residues. The CDR3 reads CASSVNEREDPPDTQYF. DNA of the CDR3: TGTGCCAGCAGCGTCAACGAGCGGGAGGACCCCCCAGATACGCAGTATTTT.

The chain carries TRBV2 and TRBJ2-6; D is unclear. Trimming shortened V by 3 bases and J by 1 base, and 7 bases separated the two germline ends. The length of the CDR3 is 15 residues. Germline CDR1 reads SNHLY; CDR2 reads FYNNEI. The CDR3 spells CASSDWQSGANVLTF. The CDR3 DNA reads TGTGCCAGCAGTGACTGGCAGTCTGGGGCCAACGTCCTGACTTTC.

This rearrangement joins TRBV2 to TRBJ1-1; 10 nucleotides match TRBD1. Losses at the gene ends were 6 bases for V and 5 bases for J; bases not matched to a gene: 3. The germline V gene encodes CDR1 SNHLY and CDR2 FYNNEI. This CDR3 is 13 amino acids long. The CDR3 is CASSGQGGTEAFF. CDR3 DNA: TGTGCCAGCAGCGGACAGGGGGGGACTGAAGCTTTCTTT.

A word on this clone: At one end the junction does not follow the germline gene, possibly because of a read error. This chain joins TRBV7-9 and TRBJ1-2; 7 bases map to TRBD1. The CDR3 is made up of 13 amino acids. CDR1 and CDR2 (germline): SEHNR, FQNEAQ (reference sequence). CDR3 protein: CASSSPTGRGYTF. The CDR3 DNA reads as TGTGCCAGCAGTTCTCCGACAGGGCGAGGCTATACCTTC. The full variable domain, completed using reference TRBV7-9 and TRBJ1-2, is DTGVSQNPRHKITKRGQNVTFRCDPISEHNRLYWYRQTLGQGPEFLTYFQNEAQLEKSRLLSDRFSAERPKGSFSTLEIQRTEQGDSAMYLCASSSPTGRGYTFGSGTRLTVV.

The rearrangement joins TRBV19 to TRBJ2-7; tentatively, D is TRBD2 (6 bases). The CDR3 is 17 residues long. V shed 0 bases and J shed 3 bases, with 18 bases lying between them. Germline CDR1 LNHDA, CDR2 SQIVND (reference sequence). Here the CDR3 reads CASSIEGGAPHYYEQYF. As DNA, the CDR3 is TGTGCCAGTAGTATAGAGGGAGGAGCTCCCCACTACTACGAGCAGTACTTC.

A remark on this clone: The identical CDR3 is also encoded by other nucleotide sequences in the sample. The CDR3 bases are TGCGCCAGCACTCCTCTTCCGCGGCCTGGGGGCCCAGTGAGCTACAATGAGCAGTTCTTC. This gives the protein CASTPLPRPGGPVSYNEQFF. This rearrangement joins TRBV23-1 to TRBJ2-1, with a possible D match to TRBD1 (6 bases). TRBV23-1 is an ORF; its function is uncertain. CDR3 length: 20 amino acids. Trimming removed 7 bases from V and 3 bases from J, with 31 bases in between.

The rearrangement links TRBV30 to TRBJ1-2; D gene ambiguous. The V and J ends lost 0 bases and 3 bases respectively, with 17 bases between them. The length of the CDR3 is 16 residues. Germline V gene data show CDR1 as GTSNPN and CDR2 as SVGIG (reference sequence). This chain's CDR3 is CAWSVPRGREDYGYTF. The CDR3 region has the DNA TGTGCCTGGAGTGTCCCCCGTGGGAGGGAGGACTATGGCTACACCTTC.

The rearrangement links TRBV30 to TRBJ2-4; the match to TRBD1 covers 9 bases. The CDR3 loop spans 16 amino acids. Germline CDR1 reads GTSNPN; CDR2 reads SVGIG (reference sequence). V shed 3 bases and J 0 bases; nucleotides not matched to a gene: 6. The CDR3, as DNA: TGTGCCTGGAGCCGACAGGGGGAGGTAGCCAAAAACATTCAGTACTTC. Translating gives CAWSRQGEVAKNIQYF. Based on the CDR3 plus reference TRBV30 and TRBJ2-4, the full variable domain is SQTIHQWPATLVQPVGSPLSLECTVEGTSNPNLYWYRQAAGRGLQLLFYSVGIGQISSEVPQNLSASRPQDRQFILSSKKLLLSDSGFYLCAWSRQGEVAKNIQYFGAGTRLSVL.

The chain uses TRBV7-6 and TRBJ1-1; 7 bases line up with TRBD1. The CDR3 extends over 16 amino acids. With V trimmed by 5 bases and J by 3 bases, 12 bases remained unmatched. The germline V gene has CDR1 SGHVS and CDR2 FNYEAQ. Here the CDR3 DNA reads TGTGCCAGCAGCCGGCTAGCGGGGACAGCCCACACTGAAGCTTTCTTT. Its protein is CASSRLAGTAHTEAFF.

The chain combines TRBV30 with TRBJ1-5; 7 nucleotides align to TRBD1. Looked up from germline, CDR1 is GTSNPN and CDR2 is SVGIG (reference sequence). The CDR3 extends over 14 amino acids. V lost 0 bases and J lost 11; bases outside the gene matches: 10. The CDR3 region has the DNA TGTGCCTGGAGTGTGGGACAGAGGATTCCGACCCAGCATTTT. Protein: CAWSVGQRIPTQHF.

The CDR3 coding sequence is TGTGCCAGTAGTATTTCTCTCAATGAGCAGTTCTTC. This encodes CASSISLNEQFF. The gene calls are TRBV19 and TRBJ2-1; D is undetermined. From germline, CDR1 is LNHDA and CDR2 SQIVND (reference sequence). There are 12 residues in the CDR3. V was shortened by 3 bases and J by 6 bases, with 6 bases between the two germline ends.

The rearrangement links TRBV19 to TRBJ1-5, with 8 nucleotides matching TRBD1. The CDR3 consists of 16 residues. Germline V gene data show CDR1 as LNHDA and CDR2 as SQIVND (reference sequence). V shed 1 base and J 1 base; nucleotides not matched to a gene: 3. CDR3 in DNA: TGTGCCAGTAGTATAGGACAGGGGATCAGCAATCAGCCCCAGCATTTT. Its protein product is CASSIGQGISNQPQHF.

In the case of this clone: Relative to the germline gene, one junction end is altered; a read error may explain this. The chain employs TRBV5-1 and TRBJ2-7; 7 bases map to TRBD1. This CDR3 is 18 amino acids long. The germline V gene has CDR1 SGHRS and CDR2 YFSETQ. The CDR3 bases are TGCGCCAACAGCTTGGCACCCCAGGCACAGGGGAGCTCCTACGAGCAGTACTTC. Residues: CANSLAPQAQGSSYEQYF.

The chain employs TRBV5-1 and TRBJ1-1; D is unresolved. Trimming shortened V by 4 bases and J by 11 bases, and 18 bases separated the two germline ends. Germline V gives CDR1 SGHRS, CDR2 YFSETQ. There are 13 residues in the CDR3. CDR3 DNA sequence: TGCGCCAGCAGCCCCGGCGGGGTAAATCAGGCTTTCTTT. Amino acids: CASSPGGVNQAFF.

This chain connects TRBV4-3 to TRBJ2-2, with 8 bases matching TRBD1. V trimming: 0 bases; J trimming: 3 bases; junction bases outside the gene matches: 12. The length of the CDR3 is 19 residues. Germline V CDR1 and CDR2: LGHNA, YSLEER. CDR3 nucleotide sequence: TGCGCCAGCAGCCAAGATCAAAAGGGCCAGGGGGCTTACACCGGGGAGCTGTTTTTT. Amino acid sequence: CASSQDQKGQGAYTGELFF.

This sequence joins TRBV11-3 and TRBJ2-1, with 8 bases matching TRBD2. Trimming at V came to 6 bases and at J to 5 bases, leaving 6 bases not matched to a gene. Per the germline V gene, CDR1 is SGHNT and CDR2 is YENEEA. CDR3 length equals 14 residues. CDR3 loop: CASRASGPHNEQFF. The CDR3 bases are TGTGCCAGCAGGGCTAGCGGGCCTCACAATGAGCAGTTCTTC.